Below, one T cell receptor (beta chain) is given with its context. Authors' analysis steps: For nucleated cells, counts were estimated from reference gene primer amplification. TCRdb's table, derived via immunoSEQ multiplex PCR, lists solely in-frame clones and lacks some. V, J and clone size are those of that table, while D and trimming were read from the DNA. The sample includes more than 350,000 clones, around 87% of them seen just once. The record originates from a study of blood T cell repertoires in COVID-19. Study-level information: Some COVID-19 samples were acute and others convalescent; all came from the United States, Italy and Spain.

There are 15 residues in the CDR3. Trimming left V 2 bases short and J 8 bases short, with 18 bases between. CDR1 and CDR2 from the germline V gene are SGHVS and FQNEAQ. Cohorts were assigned according to the clinical history that participants reported. Two negative PCRs, clearance, or symptom resolution had been documented for recovered Cohort 3 donors. The sample comprised PBMCs or T cells enriched from blood (not recorded which). This sequence originates from a woman aged 50 to 60 who had recovered from COVID-19. The chain joins TRBV7-8 to TRBJ1-2, with a weak D call TRBD1 (6 bases). CDR3 in DNA: TGTGCCAGCAGCTTATTTGAGGGGGTAAACAACGGCTACACCTTC. Translated: CASSLFEGVNNGYTF.